This passage covers 10 T cell receptor beta chains from one sample sequenced in a study of blood T cell repertoires in COVID-19. The repertoire was sequenced with immunoSEQ multiplex PCR; TCRdb's copy has only in-frame clones and lacks some. The sample contains under 250,000 clones, 70% to 85% of which appear only once. The sample taken for sequencing was PBMCs or T cells enriched from blood (not recorded which). The receptor source for this set is a woman aged 55-70 years who had recovered from COVID-19.

This sequence joins TRBV6-5 and TRBJ1-5; the match to TRBD1 covers 7 bases. This CDR3 spans 14 amino acids. V lost 6 bases, J lost 2 bases, and 4 bases stayed unmatched. Germline CDR1 MNHEY, CDR2 SVGAGI. DNA for the CDR3: TGTGCCAGCAGGCTCGGGACAGGCAATCAGCCCCAGCATTTT. Translation: CASRLGTGNQPQHF.

In its sample, this clone was seen once. This chain connects TRBV6-5 to TRBJ2-3; weak D call: TRBD2 (6 bases). The V end lost 8 bases, the J end lost 2 bases, and 14 bases lay between the germline ends. Per germline, CDR1 MNHEY and CDR2 SVGAGI. The CDR3 spans 14 residues. CDR3 region: CASALGLNTDTQYF. The DNA for the CDR3 is TGTGCCAGCGCATTGGGACTTAACACAGATACGCAGTATTTT.

V usage is TRBV28 and J usage is TRBJ1-5, with a tentative D call TRBD1 (5 bases). V lost 5 bases to trimming and J lost 0 bases, with 11 bases between them. CDR3 length: 15 residues. Looked up from germline, CDR1 is MDHEN and CDR2 is SYDVKM. The CDR3, as DNA: TGTGCCAGCAGTAAACAGGTTTATAGCAATCAGCCCCAGCATTTT. Protein: CASSKQVYSNQPQHF.

This chain connects TRBV3-1 (or the pseudogene TRBV3-2) to TRBJ1-2; a weak D match, TRBD1 (6 bases). Trimming cost V 4 bases and J 1 base, with 10 bases left between them. This CDR3 spans 14 amino acids. CDR1 is LGHDT, CDR2 YNNKEL, per germline (reference sequence). The CDR3 coding sequence is TGTGCCAGCAGCCCCGACAGGAATAACTATGGCTACACCTTC. The encoded protein is CASSPDRNNYGYTF.

This chain connects TRBV4-1 to TRBJ2-7; D is undetermined. The CDR3 totals 14 residues. Trimming shortened V by 0 bases and J by 3 bases, and 9 bases separated the two germline ends. Germline V gives CDR1 MGHRA, CDR2 YSYEKL. The CDR3 DNA sequence: TGCGCCAGCAGCCAAGAAGGAACAGTCTACGAGCAGTACTTC. This codes for CASSQEGTVYEQYF.

V usage is TRBV19 and J usage is TRBJ2-3; 7 nucleotides match TRBD2. The CDR3 length is 15 residues. Germline CDR1 and CDR2: LNHDA and SQIVND (reference sequence). V lost 5 bases and J lost 7; bases outside the gene matches: 12. The CDR3 DNA sequence: TGTGCCAGTAGTGGCGGGGGTGACGTACGTTATACGCAGTATTTT. It yields the protein CASSGGGDVRYTQYF.

This clone was found once. This chain joins TRBV7-2 and TRBJ1-5, with D possibly being TRBD1 (6 bases). The V end lost 5 bases, the J end lost 7 bases, and 18 bases lay between the germline ends. This CDR3 is built from 15 residues. Germline V gene lookup returns CDR1 SGHTA and CDR2 FQGNSA. DNA for the CDR3: TGTGCCAGCAGCCTTCCGGGGGGCGCGGGGCAGCCCCAGCATTTT. The encoded protein is CASSLPGGAGQPQHF. Full variable domain (remainder filled in from reference TRBV7-2 and TRBJ1-5): GAGVSQSPSNKVTEKGKDVELRCDPISGHTALYWYRQSLGQGLEFLIYFQGNSAPDKSGLPSDRFSAERTGGSVSTLTIQRTQQEDSAVYLCASSLPGGAGQPQHFGDGTRLSIL.

J is TRBJ2-7 and V is TRBV6-5; TRBD1 matches 10 bases. The junction had 2 bases not matched to a gene; V was cut back by 7 bases and J by 2 bases. The CDR3 runs to 13 residues. The germline V gene has CDR1 MNHEY and CDR2 SVGAGI. The CDR3 is CASIGQGAYEQYF. The CDR3, as DNA: TGTGCCAGCATAGGACAGGGGGCCTACGAGCAGTACTTC.

J is TRBJ2-7 and V is TRBV19; D possibly corresponds to TRBD1 (6 bases). There are 13 residues in the CDR3. Trimming left V 5 bases short and J 3 bases short, with 11 bases between. CDR1 is LNHDA and CDR2 is SQIVND in the germline V gene (reference sequence). The CDR3 here is CASSVTQGYEQYF. The CDR3 bases are TGTGCCAGTAGTGTCACACAGGGCTACGAGCAGTACTTC.

The DNA of the CDR3 is TGTGCCAGCAGCCGACGGACAGGGGATCGGTCACCCCTCCACTTT. It specifies CASSRRTGDRSPLHF. V gene TRBV6-5 combines with J gene TRBJ1-6, with 9 positions matching TRBD1. The V and J ends lost 6 bases and 10 bases, in that order; junction bases with no gene match: 10. Germline CDR1 and CDR2: MNHEY and SVGAGI. The CDR3 contains 15 residues.